Each of the 25 T cell receptor beta chains below was sequenced from the same sample in a study of T cells after yellow fever vaccination. One entry per CDR3 protein, called by TCRdb with MiXCR from the 5' RACE reads. This sample carries some 320,000 distinct CDR3 sequences, around 8.6% of them seen once, and the ten largest clones take approximately 3.3%. The sample here was CD4+ T cells sorted from PBMCs, taken 5 days after the yellow fever booster vaccination. Source of these receptors: a man younger than 35 who received the YFV17D yellow fever vaccine.

This clonotype was seen a few times. The rearrangement uses TRBV28 and TRBJ2-2; D may be TRBD2 (5 bases). The CDR3 length is 14 residues. V lost 8 bases and J 0 bases, leaving 10 bases between the germline ends. The germline V gene has CDR1 MDHEN and CDR2 SYDVKM. CDR3 residues: CASVVSANTGELFF. The CDR3 DNA follows: TGTGCCAGCGTGGTTAGCGCGAACACCGGGGAGCTGTTTTTT.

This clonotype was seen repeatedly, ten times or more. This chain links TRBV7-9 with TRBJ2-1, with unresolved D. The CDR3 runs to 11 residues. CDR1 is SEHNR and CDR2 is FQNEAQ in the germline V gene (reference sequence). V lost 1 base, J lost 9 bases, and 4 bases lay in between. This chain's CDR3 is CASSLVGEQFF. CDR3 coding DNA: TGTGCCAGCAGCTTAGTGGGTGAGCAGTTCTTC.

The V and J genes are TRBV28 and TRBJ2-3; D might be TRBD1 (6 bases). This CDR3 spans 14 amino acids. Germline loops: CDR1 MDHEN, CDR2 SYDVKM. V was shortened by 7 bases and J by 9 bases, with 20 bases between the two germline ends. For the CDR3, the DNA is TGTGCCAGCAACCCGGGACACCTTCAGGGAACGCAGTATTTT. This sequence encodes CASNPGHLQGTQYF.

This clonotype has a count of ten or more. This chain connects TRBV11-2 to TRBJ2-7; D tentatively fits TRBD1 or TRBD2 (5 bases each). Germline CDR1 SGHAT, CDR2 FQNNGV. V was pared by 5 bases and J by 6 bases, with 17 bases between. The CDR3 totals 14 residues. CDR3 region: CASSPWGSVIEQYV. DNA for the CDR3: TGTGCCAGCAGCCCCTGGGGGTCAGTCATCGAGCAGTACGTC.

This clonotype was observed many times. The CDR3 DNA is TGTGCCAGCAGCCCTCTAGCGGGGGTTACAGATACGCAGTATTTT. Translation gives CASSPLAGVTDTQYF. The V gene is TRBV12-3 or TRBV12-4, the J gene TRBJ2-3; 10 bases line up with TRBD2. V lost 6 bases and J lost 3; bases outside the gene matches: 6. This CDR3 is built from 15 residues.

Only a few counts were recorded for this clonotype. The chain couples TRBV5-1 to TRBJ2-1, with TRBD1 identical over 7 bases. This CDR3 has 14 amino acids. Per germline, CDR1 SGHRS and CDR2 YFSETQ. Losses at the gene ends were 7 bases for V and 9 bases for J; bases not matched to a gene: 13. This CDR3 is CASGAGTAQIEQFF. The CDR3 DNA reads TGCGCCAGCGGAGCCGGGACAGCACAAATTGAGCAGTTCTTC.

This clonotype was detected a few times. The rearrangement uses TRBV4-3 and TRBJ2-3; 11 bases match TRBD2. The CDR3 runs 18 residues. From germline, CDR1 is LGHNA and CDR2 YSLEER. V trimming: 0 bases; J trimming: 0 bases; junction bases outside the gene matches: 5. DNA for the CDR3: TGCGCCAGCAGCCAAGATGGTCTAGCGGGGGGAAGCACAGATACGCAGTATTTT. It yields the protein CASSQDGLAGGSTDTQYF.

This clonotype was found many times. The rearrangement joins TRBV9 to TRBJ1-6; D is unresolved. The V end was cut by 2 bases, the J end by 4 bases, with 10 bases between. Germline V CDR1 and CDR2: SGDLS, YYNGEE. CDR3 length: 15 amino acids. The chain's CDR3 is CASSVSGLYNSPLHF. CDR3 DNA sequence: TGTGCCAGCAGCGTTTCGGGTCTATATAATTCACCCCTCCACTTT.

The chain couples TRBV20-1 to TRBJ1-2, with 9 bases that match TRBD1. V gave up 7 bases and J gave up 4 bases; unmatched junction bases: 4. The CDR3 is 12 residues long. CDR1 and CDR2 (germline): DFQATT, SNEGSKA (reference sequence). The CDR3 DNA follows: TGCAGTGGGACGGGACAGGGCTATGGCTACACCTTC. This sequence encodes CSGTGQGYGYTF.

The chain combines TRBV11-2 with TRBJ2-7; D perhaps matches TRBD1 (7 bases). Germline-derived CDR1 and CDR2 are SGHAT and FQNNGV. V lost 0 bases, J lost 2 bases, and 11 bases lay in between. The CDR3 sequence is 15 residues long. CDR3 residues: CASSLDQGGTYEQYF. Here the CDR3 DNA reads TGTGCCAGCAGCTTAGATCAGGGGGGTACCTACGAGCAGTACTTC. The full variable domain, with the rest looked up from reference TRBV11-2 and TRBJ2-7, is EAGVAQSPRYKIIEKRQSVAFWCNPISGHATLYWYQQILGQGPKLLIQFQNNGVVDDSQLPKDRFSAERLKGVDSTLKIQPAKLEDSAVYLCASSLDQGGTYEQYFGPGTRLTVT.

This clonotype was found a few times. CDR3 sequence (DNA): TGTGCCAGCAGTGTCGGAGGAGGCAATCAGCCCCAGCATTTT. This translates into CASSVGGGNQPQHF. The chain links TRBV25-1 to TRBJ1-5; no clear D. The CDR3 extends over 14 amino acids. Looked up from germline, CDR1 is MGHDK and CDR2 is SYGVNS. V was clipped by 4 bases and J by 2 bases, with 9 bases between them.

This clonotype has ten or more counts. The chain combines TRBV18 with TRBJ1-6; 7 nucleotides line up with TRBD1. The J segment lost 1 base and the V segment lost 3 bases, leaving 9 bases of the junction unmatched. Germline lookup yields CDR1 KGHSH and CDR2 LQKENI. The CDR3 contains 18 residues. The CDR3 loop reads CASSPLGGTASYNSPLHF. CDR3 bases: TGTGCCAGCTCACCGCTCGGCGGGACAGCATCCTATAATTCACCCCTCCACTTT. Variable domain in full (rest from reference TRBV18 and TRBJ1-6): NAGVMQNPRHLVRRRGQEARLRCSPMKGHSHVYWYRQLPEEGLKFMVYLQKENIIDESGMPKERFSAEFPKEGPSILRIQQVVRGDSAAYFCASSPLGGTASYNSPLHFGNGTRLTVT.

The V call is TRBV4-3, the J call TRBJ2-5; 12 bases line up with TRBD1. The CDR3 runs 19 residues. Germline values: CDR1 LGHNA, CDR2 YSLEER. V was pared by 0 bases and J by 5 bases, with 13 bases of the junction left unmatched. Written as DNA, the CDR3 is TGCGCCAGCAGCCAAGAATCCACTCCGGGACAGGGGGCTTGGGAGACCCAGTACTTC. This sequence encodes CASSQESTPGQGAWETQYF.

The chain recombines TRBV10-3 with TRBJ1-6; 9 positions agree with TRBD1. Germline CDR1 ENHRY, CDR2 SYGVKD. V lost 5 bases, J lost 19 bases, and 15 bases stayed unmatched. This CDR3 comprises 14 residues. CDR3 nucleotides: TGTGCCATCAGTAACACCGGGACAGGGCCGACCTTTCACTTT. Amino acids: CAISNTGTGPTFHF.

This clonotype was picked up a small number of times. The chain's CDR3 is CASSLGPGTGDTSEQYV. DNA for the CDR3: TGCGCCAGCAGCTTGGGTCCCGGGACAGGGGATACCTCCGAGCAGTACGTC. The chain uses TRBV5-1 and TRBJ2-7; TRBD1 aligns across 10 bases. Germline V gives CDR1 SGHRS, CDR2 YFSETQ. The CDR3 is made up of 17 amino acids. The V and J ends lost 0 bases and 6 bases, in that order; junction bases with no gene match: 12.

A few counts support this clonotype. The chain links TRBV7-9 to TRBJ1-1; 7 positions agree with TRBD1. After removal of 4 bases from V and 5 bases from J, the junction contained 7 bases not matched to a gene. The CDR3 spans 14 residues. Germline assignment: CDR1 SEHNR and CDR2 FQNEAQ (reference sequence). The CDR3 protein is CASSSTGYGTEAFF. The CDR3 nucleotides read TGTGCCAGCAGCTCGACAGGGTACGGGACTGAAGCTTTCTTT.

The rearrangement links TRBV19 to TRBJ2-1; 8 bases are shared with TRBD1. This CDR3 spans 15 amino acids. After removal of 7 bases from V and 6 bases from J, the junction contained 11 bases not matched to a gene. CDR1 and CDR2 from the germline V gene are LNHDA and SQIVND (reference sequence). The CDR3 bases are TGTGCCAGTATCCCTGGACAGGGAGCTACCAATGAGCAGTTCTTC. It is translated as CASIPGQGATNEQFF.

This chain links TRBV29-1 with TRBJ1-4; D gene unclear. Per germline, CDR1 SQVTM and CDR2 ANQGSEA. This CDR3 is 13 amino acids long. V was shortened by 4 bases and J by 2 bases, with 8 bases between the two germline ends. The CDR3 nucleotides are TGCAGCGTTGGTGGAAGGACTAATGAAAAACTGTTTTTT. Translation gives CSVGGRTNEKLFF.

The chain joins TRBV14 to TRBJ1-1; no firm D call. The CDR3 totals 17 residues. V shed 4 bases and J shed 0 bases, with 18 bases lying between them. Germline V gene lookup returns CDR1 SGHDN and CDR2 FVKESK. The CDR3: CASSPPGLRRLNTEAFF. CDR3 coding DNA: TGTGCCAGCAGCCCCCCTGGCCTCAGGCGGCTGAACACTGAAGCTTTCTTT. The complete variable domain, with remaining parts taken from reference TRBV14 and TRBJ1-1, reads EAGVTQFPSHSVIEKGQTVTLRCDPISGHDNLYWYRRVMGKEIKFLLHFVKESKQDESGMPNNRFLAERTGGTYSTLKVQPAELEDSGVYFCASSPPGLRRLNTEAFFGQGTRLTVV.

As concerns this clonotype: The junction does not match germline at one end; this may be a read error. The genes are TRBV7-2 and TRBJ2-2; D remains ambiguous. The CDR3 spans 12 residues. Germline assignment: CDR1 SGHTA and CDR2 FQGNSA. The CDR3 region is CASSLVGSPWVF. CDR3 nucleotide sequence: TGTGCCAGCAGCTTAGTCGGGTCCCCCTGGGTTTTT.

The chain carries TRBV7-2 and TRBJ1-1, with no clear D. Germline V gene sequence: CDR1 SGHTA, CDR2 FQGNSA. Trimming removed 3 bases at V and 4 bases at J, with 12 bases between. The CDR3 has 14 amino acids. CDR3 sequence (DNA): TGTGCCAGCAGCTTTTACGGGGATGGCACTGAAGCTTTCTTT. Residues: CASSFYGDGTEAFF.

This clonotype appeared many times. The V and J genes are TRBV30 and TRBJ1-2; 7 nucleotides align to TRBD1. J lost 6 bases, V lost 4 bases, and 14 bases had no gene match. Germline assignment: CDR1 GTSNPN and CDR2 SVGIG (reference sequence). There are 15 residues in the CDR3. The CDR3 region is CAWMLGSTGNDGYTF. CDR3 DNA: TGTGCCTGGATGTTGGGTTCGACAGGGAACGATGGCTACACCTTC.

In its sample, this clonotype was seen a few times. The V and J genes are TRBV10-3 and TRBJ1-2; D ambiguous. V lost 8 bases, J lost 7 bases, and 14 bases lay in between. CDR3 size: 12 residues. Germline values: CDR1 ENHRY, CDR2 SYGVKD. Here the CDR3 reads CAISEALGGYTF. CDR3 in DNA: TGTGCCATCTCAGAGGCCCTTGGTGGCTACACCTTC.

The chain couples TRBV6-2 or TRBV6-3 to TRBJ1-1, with D possibly being TRBD1 (5 bases). The V end was cut by 4 bases, the J end by 1 base, with 13 bases between. From germline, CDR1 is MNHEY and CDR2 SVGEGT. The CDR3 consists of 15 residues. CDR3 sequence (DNA): TGTGCCAGCAGTTGGATCGGGACCCCGAACACTGAAGCTTTCTTT. Its protein is CASSWIGTPNTEAFF.

This clonotype was recorded many times. CDR3 coding DNA: TGTGCCAGCAGACCGGGACTAGCGTCAGATACGCAGTATTTT. This codes for CASRPGLASDTQYF. The rearrangement links TRBV11-2 to TRBJ2-3, with TRBD2 matching 10 bases. V was pared by 6 bases and J by 4 bases, with 4 bases of the junction left unmatched. Germline loops: CDR1 SGHAT, CDR2 FQNNGV. The CDR3 runs to 14 residues.